This TCR beta chain appears in the sequencing data of a study of blood T cell repertoires in COVID-19. Turning to the study itself: Samples taken during acute and convalescent COVID-19 were collected in the United States, Italy and Spain.

Only in-frame clones appear in the TCRdb table, and some are missing; sequencing was by immunoSEQ multiplex PCR. The table lists 45,000 to 60,000 clones, approximately 82% of them singletons. Germline V gives CDR1 SGDLS, CDR2 YYNGEE. This CDR3 spans 14 amino acids. Unmatched junction bases numbered 4, after V lost 3 bases and J lost 5 bases. The sample was peripheral blood. The clonotype comes from a human donor in a cohort sampled during active COVID-19. The chain combines TRBV9 with TRBJ1-5, with 8 bases fitting TRBD1. The CDR3 DNA sequence: TGTGCCAGCAGCGCAGGGGGCGGATATCAGCCCCAGCATTTT. Translated: CASSAGGGYQPQHF.